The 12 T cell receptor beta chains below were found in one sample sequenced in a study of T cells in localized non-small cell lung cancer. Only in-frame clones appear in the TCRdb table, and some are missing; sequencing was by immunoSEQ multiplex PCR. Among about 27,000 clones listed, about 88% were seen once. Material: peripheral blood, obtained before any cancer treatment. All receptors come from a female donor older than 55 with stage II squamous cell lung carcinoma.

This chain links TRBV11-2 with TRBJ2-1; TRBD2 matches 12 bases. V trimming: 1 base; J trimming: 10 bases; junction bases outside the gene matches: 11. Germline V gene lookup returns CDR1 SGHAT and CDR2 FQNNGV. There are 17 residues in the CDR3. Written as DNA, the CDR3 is TGTGCCAGCAGCTTAGTGTCCGGGCTAGCGGGAGGGCGAGAGCAGTTCTTC. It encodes CASSLVSGLAGGREQFF.

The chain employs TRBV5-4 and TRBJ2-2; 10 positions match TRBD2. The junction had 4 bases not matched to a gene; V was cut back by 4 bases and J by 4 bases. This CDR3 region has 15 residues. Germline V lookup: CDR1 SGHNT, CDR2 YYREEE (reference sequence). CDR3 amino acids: CASSAGTSATGELFF. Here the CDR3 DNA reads TGTGCCAGCAGCGCCGGGACTAGCGCCACCGGGGAGCTGTTTTTT.

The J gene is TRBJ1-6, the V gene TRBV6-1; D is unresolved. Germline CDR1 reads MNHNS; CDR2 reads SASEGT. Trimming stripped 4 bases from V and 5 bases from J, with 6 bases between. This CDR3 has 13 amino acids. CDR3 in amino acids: CASSGVDNSPLHF. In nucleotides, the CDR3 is TGTGCCAGCAGTGGGGTCGATAATTCACCCCTCCACTTT.

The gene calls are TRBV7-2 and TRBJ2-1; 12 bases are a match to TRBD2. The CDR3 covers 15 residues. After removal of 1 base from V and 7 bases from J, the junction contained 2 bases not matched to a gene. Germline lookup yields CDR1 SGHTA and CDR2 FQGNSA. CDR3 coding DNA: TGTGCCAGCAGCTTAGTGACTAGCGGGAGAAATGAGCAGTTCTTC. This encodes CASSLVTSGRNEQFF.

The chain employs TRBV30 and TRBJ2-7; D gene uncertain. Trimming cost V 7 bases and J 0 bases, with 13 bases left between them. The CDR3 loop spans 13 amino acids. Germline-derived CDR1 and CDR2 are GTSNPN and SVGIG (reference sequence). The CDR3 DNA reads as TGTGCCTCACTAAACACCCGCTCCTACGAGCAGTACTTC. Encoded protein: CASLNTRSYEQYF.

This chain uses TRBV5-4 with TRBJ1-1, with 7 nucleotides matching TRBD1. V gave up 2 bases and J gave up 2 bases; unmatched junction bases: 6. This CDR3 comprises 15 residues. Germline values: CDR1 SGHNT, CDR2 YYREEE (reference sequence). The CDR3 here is CASSFPGTANTEAFF. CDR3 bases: TGTGCCAGCAGCTTCCCCGGGACAGCAAACACTGAAGCTTTCTTT.

The CDR3 sequence: CASSQGLPGTQYF. CDR3 nucleotides: TGTGCCAGCAGCCAAGGACTACCCGGGACCCAGTACTTC. This rearrangement joins TRBV7-2 to TRBJ2-5; TRBD2 might be the D (6 bases). Germline V gene data show CDR1 as SGHTA and CDR2 as FQGNSA. The CDR3 has 13 amino acids. V lost 5 bases, J lost 7 bases, and 14 bases lay in between. Variable domain in full (rest from reference TRBV7-2 and TRBJ2-5): GAGVSQSPSNKVTEKGKDVELRCDPISGHTALYWYRQSLGQGLEFLIYFQGNSAPDKSGLPSDRFSAERTGGSVSTLTIQRTQQEDSAVYLCASSQGLPGTQYFGPGTRLLVL.

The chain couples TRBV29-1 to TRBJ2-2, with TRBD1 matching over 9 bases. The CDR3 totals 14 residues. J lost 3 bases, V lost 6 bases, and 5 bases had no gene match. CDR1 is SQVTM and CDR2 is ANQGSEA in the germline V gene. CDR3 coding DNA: TGCAGCGTGCGGACAGGGGAGGACACCGGGGAGCTGTTTTTT. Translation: CSVRTGEDTGELFF.

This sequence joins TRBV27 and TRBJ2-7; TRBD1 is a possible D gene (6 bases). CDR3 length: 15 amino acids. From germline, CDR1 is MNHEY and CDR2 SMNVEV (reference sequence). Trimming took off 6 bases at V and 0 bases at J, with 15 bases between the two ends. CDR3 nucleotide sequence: TGTGCCAGCAGGGCGACAGGTCTACGCTCCTACGAGCAGTACTTC. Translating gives CASRATGLRSYEQYF.

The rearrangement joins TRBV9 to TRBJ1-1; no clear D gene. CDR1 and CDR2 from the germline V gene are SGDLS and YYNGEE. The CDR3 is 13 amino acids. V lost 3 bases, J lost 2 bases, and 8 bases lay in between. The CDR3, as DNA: TGTGCCAGCAGCGAACAGCTAAACACTGAAGCTTTCTTT. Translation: CASSEQLNTEAFF.

CDR3 sequence: CASSSHQAGTTDTQYF. CDR3 in DNA: TGTGCCAGCAGCTCCCACCAGGCGGGCACCACAGATACGCAGTATTTT. The rearrangement uses TRBV7-2 and TRBJ2-3; D perhaps matches TRBD2 (5 bases). Germline CDR1 reads SGHTA; CDR2 reads FQGNSA. The V end was cut by 4 bases, the J end by 2 bases, with 16 bases between. This CDR3 contains 16 residues.

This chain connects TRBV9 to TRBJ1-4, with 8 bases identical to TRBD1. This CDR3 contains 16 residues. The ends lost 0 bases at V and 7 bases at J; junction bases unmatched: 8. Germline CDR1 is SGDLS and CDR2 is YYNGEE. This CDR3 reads CASSVASYRGAEKLFF. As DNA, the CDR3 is TGTGCCAGCAGCGTAGCTTCCTACAGGGGGGCTGAAAAACTGTTTTTT.